The rows below give T cell receptor beta chains drawn from one sample of a study of T cells in Graves' hyperthyroidism and ophthalmopathy. From the multiplex PCR reads, TCRdb called clonotypes with MiXCR, one entry per CDR3 protein. The sample has about 540,000 distinct CDR3 sequences, about 45% seen once; the top ten hold 8.2%. The specimen was peripheral blood or thyroid tissue (not recorded which). These receptor sequences come from a woman between 18 and 30 years old with Graves' hyperthyroidism. CDR3s include the opening cysteine and the closing phenylalanine or tryptophan. The order of the fields is J gene, V gene, D gene, clone size, CDR3 protein, CDR3 DNA. A D gene is named only where the DNA matches it firmly. A clone size is listed for some rows: how often the clone was seen (once, few, many), or a class if it is expanded.

J: TRBJ2-3; V: TRBV24-1; D: -; size: many; CDR3: CATSDNTGPDTQYF; DNA: TGTGCCACCAGTGACAATACAGGGCCAGATACGCAGTATTTT
J: TRBJ1-3; V: TRBV10-3; D: -; size: -; CDR3: CATQRTVNTIYF; DNA: TGTGCCACCCAGAGGACAGTGAACACCATATATTTT
J: TRBJ2-2; V: TRBV24-1; D: -; size: -; CDR3: CATSDNFGGLEAGELFF; DNA: TGTGCCACCAGTGATAATTTTGGGGGGCTCGAAGCCGGGGAGCTGTTTTTT
J: TRBJ1-1; V: TRBV2; D: TRBD1; size: -; CDR3: CASNTLGQDFNEAFF; DNA: TGTGCCAGCAACACTTTAGGACAGGATTTTAATGAAGCTTTCTTT
J: TRBJ1-2; V: TRBV7-3; D: -; size: few; CDR3: CASALRGWDGYTF; DNA: TGTGCCAGCGCCCTCCGGGGGTGGGATGGCTACACCTTC
J: TRBJ1-5; V: TRBV20-1; D: -; size: -; CDR3: CSASHQGSNQPQHF; DNA: TGCAGTGCTAGTCATCAGGGGAGCAATCAGCCCCAGCATTTT
J: TRBJ2-7; V: TRBV12-3/TRBV12-4; D: -; size: -; CDR3: CASRRSTGSSYEQYF; DNA: TGTGCCAGCAGGCGAAGCACAGGGAGCTCCTACGAGCAGTACTTC
J: TRBJ1-5; V: TRBV19; D: TRBD1; size: -; CDR3: CVSRTDRVVEQPQHF; DNA: TGTGTCAGTAGGACGGACAGGGTAGTGGAGCAGCCCCAGCATTTT
J: TRBJ1-5; V: TRBV2; D: -; size: -; CDR3: CASSPGRVNQPQHF; DNA: TGTGCCAGCAGCCCTGGACGGGTCAATCAGCCCCAGCATTTT
J: TRBJ1-3; V: TRBV20-1; D: -; size: -; CDR3: CSARDLAGTQNTIYF; DNA: TGCAGTGCTAGAGATCTAGCCGGGACCCAGAACACCATATATTTT
J: TRBJ1-3; V: TRBV7-8; D: -; size: many; CDR3: CASSSFQQGTIYF; DNA: TGTGCCAGCAGCTCGTTCCAGCAGGGCACCATATATTTT
J: TRBJ1-5; V: TRBV20-1; D: -; size: few; CDR3: CSAPTRHGSNQPQHF; DNA: TGCAGTGCCCCTACCCGACATGGGAGCAATCAGCCCCAGCATTTT
J: TRBJ1-1; V: TRBV10-3; D: TRBD1; size: many; CDR3: CAISAGGNTEAFF; DNA: TGTGCCATCAGCGCAGGGGGAAACACTGAAGCTTTCTTT
J: TRBJ1-2; V: TRBV10-3; D: TRBD1; size: -; CDR3: CAISEWGDRDYGYTF; DNA: TGTGCCATCAGTGAGTGGGGGGACAGGGACTATGGCTACACCTTC
J: TRBJ2-5; V: TRBV24-1; D: -; size: many; CDR3: CATSDYKETQYF; DNA: TGTGCCACCAGTGATTACAAGGAGACCCAGTACTTC
J: TRBJ1-2; V: TRBV10-2; D: -; size: -; CDR3: CASGVGANGYTF; DNA: TGCGCCAGCGGGGTGGGAGCGAATGGCTACACCTTC